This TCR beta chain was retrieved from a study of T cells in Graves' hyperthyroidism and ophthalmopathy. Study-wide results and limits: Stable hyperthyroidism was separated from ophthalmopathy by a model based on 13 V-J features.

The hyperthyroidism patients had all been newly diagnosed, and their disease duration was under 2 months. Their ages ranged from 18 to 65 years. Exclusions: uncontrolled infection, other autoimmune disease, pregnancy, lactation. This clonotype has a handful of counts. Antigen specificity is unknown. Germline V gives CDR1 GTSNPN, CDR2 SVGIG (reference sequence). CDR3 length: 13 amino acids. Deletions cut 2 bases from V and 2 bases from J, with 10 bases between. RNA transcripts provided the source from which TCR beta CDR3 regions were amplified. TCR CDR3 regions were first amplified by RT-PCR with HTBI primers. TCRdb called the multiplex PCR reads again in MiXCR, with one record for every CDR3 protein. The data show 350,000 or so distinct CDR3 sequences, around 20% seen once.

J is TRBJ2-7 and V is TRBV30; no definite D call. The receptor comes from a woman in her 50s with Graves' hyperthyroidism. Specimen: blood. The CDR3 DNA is TGTGCCTGGAGTCGTGATTCGACCTACGAGCAGTACTTC. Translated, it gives CAWSRDSTYEQYF.